This T cell receptor beta chain was identified during a study of T cells in Graves' hyperthyroidism and ophthalmopathy. Background on the study: The initial diagnosis was the point when peripheral blood was collected, ahead of any treatment.

This clonotype has at least ten counts. Its matching antigen is unknown. For ophthalmopathy patients, the Clinical Activity Score was at least 3 and the NOSPECS grade at least 4; duration was under 3 months. General observations from the study: Within blood appeared most thyroid clonotypes that had expanded above 0.001. Classification by a 13 V-J model distinguished ophthalmopathy from stable hyperthyroidism.

This CDR3 is built from 15 residues. Trimming stripped 5 bases from V and 0 bases from J, with 11 bases between. Germline values: CDR1 KGHSH, CDR2 LQKENI. The CDR3 regions of TCR beta were amplified from RNA transcripts. With the HTBI primer set, the TCR CDR3 went through a first round of RT-PCR. TCRdb processed the multiplex PCR reads anew with MiXCR; each CDR3 protein has one entry. The data show about 610,000 distinct CDR3 sequences, 15% to 20% seen once. The source is a woman aged 40 to 50 with Graves' ophthalmopathy. The rearrangement uses TRBV18 and TRBJ2-1; D may be TRBD1 (6 bases). Sample: blood. CDR3 residues: CASSTRTASYNEQFF. CDR3 in DNA: TGTGCCAGCTCAACCCGGACAGCCTCCTACAATGAGCAGTTCTTC.